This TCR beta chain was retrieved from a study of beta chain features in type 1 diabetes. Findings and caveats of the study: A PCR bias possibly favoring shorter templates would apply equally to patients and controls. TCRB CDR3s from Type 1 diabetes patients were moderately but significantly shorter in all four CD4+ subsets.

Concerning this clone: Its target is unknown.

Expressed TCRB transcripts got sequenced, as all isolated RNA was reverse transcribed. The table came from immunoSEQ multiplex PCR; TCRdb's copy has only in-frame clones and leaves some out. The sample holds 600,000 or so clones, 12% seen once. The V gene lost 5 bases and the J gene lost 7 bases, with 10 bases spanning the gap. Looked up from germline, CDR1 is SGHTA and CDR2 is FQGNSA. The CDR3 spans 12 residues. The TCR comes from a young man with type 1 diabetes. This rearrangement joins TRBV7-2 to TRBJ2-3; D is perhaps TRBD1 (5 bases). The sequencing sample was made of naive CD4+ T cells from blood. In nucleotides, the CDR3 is TGTGCCAGCAGCCCAGGGCCAAATACGCAGTATTTT. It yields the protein CASSPGPNTQYF. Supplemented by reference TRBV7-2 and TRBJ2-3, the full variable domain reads GAGVSQSPSNKVTEKGKDVELRCDPISGHTALYWYRQSLGQGLEFLIYFQGNSAPDKSGLPSDRFSAERTGGSVSTLTIQRTQQEDSAVYLCASSPGPNTQYFGPGTRLTVL.